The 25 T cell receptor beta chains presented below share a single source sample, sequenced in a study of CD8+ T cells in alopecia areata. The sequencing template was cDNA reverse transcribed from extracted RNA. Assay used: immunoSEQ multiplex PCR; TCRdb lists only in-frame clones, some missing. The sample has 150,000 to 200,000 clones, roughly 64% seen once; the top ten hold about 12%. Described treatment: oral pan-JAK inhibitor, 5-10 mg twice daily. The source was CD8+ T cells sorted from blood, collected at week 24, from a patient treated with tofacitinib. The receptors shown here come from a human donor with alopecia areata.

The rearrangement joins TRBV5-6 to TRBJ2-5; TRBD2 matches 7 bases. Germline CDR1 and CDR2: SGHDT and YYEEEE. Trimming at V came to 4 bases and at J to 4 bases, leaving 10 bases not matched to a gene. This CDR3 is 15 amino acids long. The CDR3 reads CASSAETSRGETQYF. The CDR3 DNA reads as TGTGCCAGCAGCGCCGAGACTAGCCGTGGAGAGACCCAGTACTTC.

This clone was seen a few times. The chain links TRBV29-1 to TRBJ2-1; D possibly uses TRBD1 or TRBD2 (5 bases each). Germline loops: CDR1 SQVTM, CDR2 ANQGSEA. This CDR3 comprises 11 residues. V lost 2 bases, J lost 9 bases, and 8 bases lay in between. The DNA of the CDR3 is TGCAGCGTTGAATTCGGGACTGAGCAGTTCTTC. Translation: CSVEFGTEQFF.

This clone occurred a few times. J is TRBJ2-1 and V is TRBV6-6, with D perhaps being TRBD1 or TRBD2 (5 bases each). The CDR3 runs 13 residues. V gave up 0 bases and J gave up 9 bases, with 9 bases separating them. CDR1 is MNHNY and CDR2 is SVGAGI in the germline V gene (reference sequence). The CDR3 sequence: CASSYSTGGEQFF. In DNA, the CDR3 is TGTGCCAGCAGTTACTCGACTGGGGGTGAGCAGTTCTTC.

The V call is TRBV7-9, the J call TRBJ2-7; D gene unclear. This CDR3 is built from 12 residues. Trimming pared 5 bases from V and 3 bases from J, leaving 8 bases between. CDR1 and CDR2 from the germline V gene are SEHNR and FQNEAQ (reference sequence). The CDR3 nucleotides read TGTGCCAGCAGCGGCGTACGCTACGAGCAGTACTTC. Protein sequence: CASSGVRYEQYF.

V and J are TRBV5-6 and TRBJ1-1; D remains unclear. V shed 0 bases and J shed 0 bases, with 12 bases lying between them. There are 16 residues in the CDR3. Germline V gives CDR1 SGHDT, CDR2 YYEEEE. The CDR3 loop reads CASSLGIGLLNTEAFF. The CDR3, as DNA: TGTGCCAGCAGCTTGGGGATCGGGTTACTGAACACTGAAGCTTTCTTT.

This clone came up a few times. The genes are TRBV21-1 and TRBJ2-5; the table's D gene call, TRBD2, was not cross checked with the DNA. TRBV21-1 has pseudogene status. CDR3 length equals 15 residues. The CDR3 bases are TGTGCCAGCAGCAAACGTAGCGAACTCGAAGGGACCCAGTACTTC. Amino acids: CASSKRSELEGTQYF.

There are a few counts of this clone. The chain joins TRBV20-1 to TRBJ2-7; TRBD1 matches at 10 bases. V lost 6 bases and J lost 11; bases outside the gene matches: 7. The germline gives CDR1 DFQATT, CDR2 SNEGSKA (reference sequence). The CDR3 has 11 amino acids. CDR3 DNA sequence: TGCAGTGCACCGACAGGGGGCCGTGAGTACTTC. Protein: CSAPTGGREYF.

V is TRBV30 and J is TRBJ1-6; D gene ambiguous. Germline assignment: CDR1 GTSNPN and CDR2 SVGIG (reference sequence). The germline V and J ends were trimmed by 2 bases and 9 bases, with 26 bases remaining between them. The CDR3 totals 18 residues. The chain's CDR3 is CAWSPPEFLPTQPSPLHF. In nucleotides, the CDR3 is TGTGCCTGGAGTCCCCCCGAATTTTTACCGACCCAACCTTCACCCCTCCACTTT.

The CDR3 nucleotides are TGTGCCTGGAGTTCACAGGGAATGGCCCAGCATTTT. Amino acid sequence: CAWSSQGMAQHF. This chain links TRBV30 with TRBJ1-5, with D possibly matching TRBD1 (6 bases). CDR3 size: 12 residues. V lost 2 bases and J 11 bases, leaving 13 bases between the germline ends. In germline, CDR1 is GTSNPN, CDR2 SVGIG (reference sequence).

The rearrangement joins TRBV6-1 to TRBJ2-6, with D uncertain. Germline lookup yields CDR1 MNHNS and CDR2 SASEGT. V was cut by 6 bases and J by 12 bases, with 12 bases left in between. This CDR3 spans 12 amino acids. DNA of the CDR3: TGTGCCAGCAGCCCCGCCGGAATCGTCCTGACTTTC. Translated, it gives CASSPAGIVLTF.

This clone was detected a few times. CDR3 bases: TGCGCCAGCAGCCACCCGACATTGACTGAAGCTTTCTTT. It translates to CASSHPTLTEAFF. The V and J genes are TRBV4-1 and TRBJ1-1; D ambiguous. Between the trimmed V and J ends, which lost 3 bases and 5 bases, there was a span of 10 bases. The CDR3 is 13 residues long. Germline V CDR1 and CDR2: MGHRA, YSYEKL.

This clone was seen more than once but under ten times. In DNA, the CDR3 is TGTGCCAGCAGCTTAGGACGGGGAAGCAATCAGCCCCAGCATTTT. As protein: CASSLGRGSNQPQHF. The chain couples TRBV13 to TRBJ1-5; no clear D. Between the trimmed V and J ends, which lost 0 bases and 1 base, there was a span of 7 bases. Germline CDR1 is PRHDT and CDR2 is FYEKMQ (reference sequence). The CDR3 has 15 amino acids.

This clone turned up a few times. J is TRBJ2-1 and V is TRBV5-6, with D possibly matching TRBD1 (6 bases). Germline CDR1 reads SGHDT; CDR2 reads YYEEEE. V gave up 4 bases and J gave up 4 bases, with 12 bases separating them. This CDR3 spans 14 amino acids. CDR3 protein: CASSPGQQYNEQFF. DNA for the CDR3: TGTGCCAGCAGCCCAGGACAGCAATACAATGAGCAGTTCTTC. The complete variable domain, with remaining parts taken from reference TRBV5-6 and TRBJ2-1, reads DAGVTQSPTHLIKTRGQQVTLRCSPKSGHDTVSWYQQALGQGPQFIFQYYEEEERQRGNFPDRFSGHQFPNYSSELNVNALLLGDSALYLCASSPGQQYNEQFFGPGTRLTVL.

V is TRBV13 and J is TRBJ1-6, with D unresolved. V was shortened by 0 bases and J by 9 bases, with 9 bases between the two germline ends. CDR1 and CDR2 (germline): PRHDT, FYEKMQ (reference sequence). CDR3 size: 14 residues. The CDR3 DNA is TGTGCCAGCAGCTTAGGGGTTCTGGGTTCACCCCTCCACTTT. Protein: CASSLGVLGSPLHF.

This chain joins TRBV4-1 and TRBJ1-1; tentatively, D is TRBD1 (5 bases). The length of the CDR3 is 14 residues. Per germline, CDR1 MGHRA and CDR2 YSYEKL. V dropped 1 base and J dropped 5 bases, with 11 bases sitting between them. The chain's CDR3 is CASSQGPGGTEAFF. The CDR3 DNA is TGCGCCAGCAGCCAAGGGCCCGGGGGGACTGAAGCTTTCTTT.

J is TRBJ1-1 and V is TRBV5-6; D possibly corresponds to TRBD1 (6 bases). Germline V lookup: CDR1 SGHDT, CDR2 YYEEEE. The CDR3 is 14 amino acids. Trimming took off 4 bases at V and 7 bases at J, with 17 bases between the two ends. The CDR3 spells CASSKQGRRGEAFF. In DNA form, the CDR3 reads TGTGCCAGCAGCAAACAGGGCCGGCGCGGTGAAGCTTTCTTT.

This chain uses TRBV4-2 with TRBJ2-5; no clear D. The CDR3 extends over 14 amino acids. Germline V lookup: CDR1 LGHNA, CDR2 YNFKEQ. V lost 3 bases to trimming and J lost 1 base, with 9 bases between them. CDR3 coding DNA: TGTGCCAGCAGCCATAGATCGCGCCAAGAGACCCAGTACTTC. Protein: CASSHRSRQETQYF.

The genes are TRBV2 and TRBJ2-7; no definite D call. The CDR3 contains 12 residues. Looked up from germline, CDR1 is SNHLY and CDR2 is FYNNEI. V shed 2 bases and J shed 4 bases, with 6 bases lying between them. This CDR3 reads CASSEIGYEQYF. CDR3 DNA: TGTGCCAGCAGTGAAATCGGTTACGAGCAGTACTTC.

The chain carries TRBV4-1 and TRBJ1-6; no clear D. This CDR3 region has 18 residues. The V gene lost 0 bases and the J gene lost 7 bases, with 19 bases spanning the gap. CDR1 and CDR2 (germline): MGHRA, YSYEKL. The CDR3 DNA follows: TGCGCCAGCAGCCAAGATCGGGAAGGGTCGCGTATCAATTCACCCCTCCACTTT. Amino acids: CASSQDREGSRINSPLHF.

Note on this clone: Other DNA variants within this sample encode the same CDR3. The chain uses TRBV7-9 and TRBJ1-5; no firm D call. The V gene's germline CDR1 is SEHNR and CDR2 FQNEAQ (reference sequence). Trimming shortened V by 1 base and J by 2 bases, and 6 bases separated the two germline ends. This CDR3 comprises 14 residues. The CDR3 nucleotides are TGTGCCAGCAGCTTAGGGGGTGGCAATCAGCCCCAGCATTTT. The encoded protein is CASSLGGGNQPQHF.

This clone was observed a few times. The CDR3 region has the DNA TGTGCCAGTCCGAGGGCGGGGTACACAGATACGCAGTATTTT. Its translation: CASPRAGYTDTQYF. The chain combines TRBV27 with TRBJ2-3, with D perhaps TRBD2 (6 bases). This CDR3 region has 14 residues. Trimming left V 9 bases short and J 2 bases short, with 15 bases between. In germline, CDR1 is MNHEY, CDR2 SMNVEV (reference sequence).

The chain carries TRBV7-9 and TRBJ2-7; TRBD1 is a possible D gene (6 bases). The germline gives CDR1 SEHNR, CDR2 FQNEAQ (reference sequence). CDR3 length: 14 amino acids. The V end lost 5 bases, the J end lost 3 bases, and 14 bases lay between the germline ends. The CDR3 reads CASSPGHLLYEQYF. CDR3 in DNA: TGTGCCAGCAGCCCGGGACACCTCCTCTACGAGCAGTACTTC.

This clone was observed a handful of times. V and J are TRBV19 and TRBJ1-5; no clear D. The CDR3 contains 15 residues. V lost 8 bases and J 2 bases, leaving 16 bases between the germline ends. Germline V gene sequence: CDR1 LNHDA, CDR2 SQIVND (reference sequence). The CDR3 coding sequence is TGTGCCAGTGTCCGGCGATCAGAAGGCAATCAGCCCCAGCATTTT. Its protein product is CASVRRSEGNQPQHF.

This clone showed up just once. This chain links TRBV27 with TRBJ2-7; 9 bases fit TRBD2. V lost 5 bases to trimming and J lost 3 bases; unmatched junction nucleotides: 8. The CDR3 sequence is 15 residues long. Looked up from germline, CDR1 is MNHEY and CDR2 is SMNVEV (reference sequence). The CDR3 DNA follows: TGTGCCAGCAGTATCGAGCGGGGGGACCTCTACGAGCAGTACTTC. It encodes CASSIERGDLYEQYF.

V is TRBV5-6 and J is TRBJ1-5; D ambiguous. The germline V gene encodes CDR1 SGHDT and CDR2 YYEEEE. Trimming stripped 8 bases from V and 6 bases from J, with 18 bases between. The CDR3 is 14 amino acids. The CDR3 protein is CASHHRGLRQPQHF. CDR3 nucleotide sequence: TGTGCCAGTCATCACCGGGGTCTGCGTCAGCCCCAGCATTTT.